The rows below give T cell receptor beta chains drawn from one sample of a study of early T cells in non-severe SARS-CoV-2 infection. TCRdb re-analysed the 5' RACE reads in MiXCR, keeping a single row per CDR3 protein. The sample consists of around 61,000 distinct CDR3 sequences, roughly a tenth of them appearing once. Sequencing was done on a sample of whole blood. The receptors were gathered from an adult who was a healthcare worker with PCR-confirmed SARS-CoV-2 infection or an uninfected control (not recorded which). The conserved cysteine and the conserved F or W are not part of the CDR3 here. The D gene is left open where the match is weak.

TRBD2 | TRBJ2-7 | TRBV4-1 | ASSPGLAGDFEQY
TRBD2 | TRBJ2-3 | TRBV2 | ASRPGLAGPDTQY
TRBD1 | TRBJ1-2 | TRBV5-6 | ASSLYRGYGYT
NA | TRBJ2-7 | TRBV3-1 | ASSRDYEQY
TRBD2 | TRBJ2-1 | TRBV6-6 | ASSYSRTSGPAWSYNEQF
NA | TRBJ2-3 | TRBV15 | ATASGTYITDTQY
NA | TRBJ2-2 | TRBV7-2 | ASSYRVGELF
TRBD2 | TRBJ2-3 | TRBV30 | AWSSGTSGSTDTQY
TRBD2 | TRBJ2-1 | TRBV20-1 | SAFGLAGGFNEQF
NA | TRBJ2-1 | TRBV5-4 | ASSLDPTGPYNEQF
TRBD1 | TRBJ2-4 | TRBV4-3 | ASSQDGTEGNIQY
TRBD1 | TRBJ2-3 | TRBV12-3/TRBV12-4 | ASSGDREPVTQY
NA | TRBJ2-1 | TRBV12-3/TRBV12-4 | ASNSITGEQF
NA | TRBJ2-7 | TRBV27 | ASSLRSPSEGPYEQY
TRBD1 | TRBJ1-1 | TRBV20-1 | SAREGQGFTEAF
TRBD1 | TRBJ1-6 | TRBV12-3/TRBV12-4 | ASSLWTGTGSPLH
NA | TRBJ1-1 | TRBV29-1 | SVGYGVFWQNTEAF
TRBD1 | TRBJ2-7 | TRBV2 | ASSAWTGGNYEQY
NA | TRBJ1-5 | TRBV6-6 | ASSSTDGSNQPQH
NA | TRBJ2-3 | TRBV7-9 | ASSLSAISTDTQY
NA | TRBJ2-1 | TRBV18 | ASSPGRENNEQF
NA | TRBJ1-5 | TRBV11-2 | ASSLSYNQPQH
NA | TRBJ2-3 | TRBV6-2/TRBV6-3 | ASSFPGTTDTQY
TRBD2 | TRBJ2-7 | TRBV20-1 | SARVGLAGGSYEQY
TRBD1 | TRBJ1-5 | TRBV6-1 | ASSDGDRGVQH